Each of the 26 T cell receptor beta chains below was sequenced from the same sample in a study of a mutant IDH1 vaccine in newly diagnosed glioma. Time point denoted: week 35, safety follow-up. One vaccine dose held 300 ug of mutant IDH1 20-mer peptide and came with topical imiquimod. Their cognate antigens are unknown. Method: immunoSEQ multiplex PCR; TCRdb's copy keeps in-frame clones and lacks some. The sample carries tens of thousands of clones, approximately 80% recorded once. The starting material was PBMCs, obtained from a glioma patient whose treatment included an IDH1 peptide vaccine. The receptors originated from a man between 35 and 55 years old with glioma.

The CDR3 region has the DNA TGTGCCAGCAGCACCGGGACATCCTCGCCCCAGTACTTC. Protein product: CASSTGTSSPQYF. The rearrangement uses TRBV9 and TRBJ2-5; weak D call: TRBD1 (6 bases). CDR1 and CDR2 from the germline V gene are SGDLS and YYNGEE. The CDR3 is 13 residues long. V lost 4 bases, J lost 9 bases, and 16 bases lay in between.

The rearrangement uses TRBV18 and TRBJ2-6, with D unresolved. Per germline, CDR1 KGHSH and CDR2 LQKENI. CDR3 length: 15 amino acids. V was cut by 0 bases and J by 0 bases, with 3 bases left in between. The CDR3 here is CASSPPHSGANVLTF. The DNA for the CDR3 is TGTGCCAGCTCACCACCACACTCTGGGGCCAACGTCCTGACTTTC.

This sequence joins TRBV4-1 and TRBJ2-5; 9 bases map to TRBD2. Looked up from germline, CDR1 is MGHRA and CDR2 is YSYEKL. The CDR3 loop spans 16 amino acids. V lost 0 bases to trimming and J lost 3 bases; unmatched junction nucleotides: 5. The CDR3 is CASSQDRPSGEETQYF. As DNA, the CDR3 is TGCGCCAGCAGCCAAGATCGCCCTAGCGGGGAAGAGACCCAGTACTTC.

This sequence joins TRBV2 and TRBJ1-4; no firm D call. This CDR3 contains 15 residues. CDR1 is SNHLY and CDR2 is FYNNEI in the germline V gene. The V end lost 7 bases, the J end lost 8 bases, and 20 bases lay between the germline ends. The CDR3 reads CASNYGRAKGEKLFF. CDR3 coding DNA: TGTGCCAGCAACTATGGTAGAGCAAAGGGAGAAAAACTGTTTTTT.

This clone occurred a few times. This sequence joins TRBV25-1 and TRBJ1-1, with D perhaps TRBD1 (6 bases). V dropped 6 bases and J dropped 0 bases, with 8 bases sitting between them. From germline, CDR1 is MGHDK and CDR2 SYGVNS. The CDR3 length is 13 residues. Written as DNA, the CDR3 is TGTGCCAGCAGGACAGGAGTGAACACTGAAGCTTTCTTT. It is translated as CASRTGVNTEAFF.

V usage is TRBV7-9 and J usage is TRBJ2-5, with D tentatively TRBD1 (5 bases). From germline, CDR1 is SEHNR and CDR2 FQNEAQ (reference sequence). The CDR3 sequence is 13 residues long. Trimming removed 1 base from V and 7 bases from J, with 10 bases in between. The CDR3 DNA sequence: TGTGCCAGCAGCTTAGAGGTTCAGGGGACCCAGTACTTC. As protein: CASSLEVQGTQYF.

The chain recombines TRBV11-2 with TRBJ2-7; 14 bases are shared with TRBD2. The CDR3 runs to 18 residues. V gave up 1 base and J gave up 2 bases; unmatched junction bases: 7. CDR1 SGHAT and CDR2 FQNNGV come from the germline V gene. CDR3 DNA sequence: TGTGCCAGCAGCTTAGTTCCCCTGGGACTAGCGGGGGCCTACGAGCAGTACTTC. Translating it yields CASSLVPLGLAGAYEQYF.

CDR3 in amino acids: CASSGMPLGEKLFF. CDR3 nucleotide sequence: TGTGCCAGCAGCGGGATGCCTCTTGGTGAAAAACTGTTTTTT. The chain employs TRBV27 and TRBJ1-4; D is unclear. The germline CDR1 and CDR2 sequences are MNHEY and SMNVEV (reference sequence). V was cut by 6 bases and J by 7 bases, with 15 bases left in between. This CDR3 is built from 14 residues.

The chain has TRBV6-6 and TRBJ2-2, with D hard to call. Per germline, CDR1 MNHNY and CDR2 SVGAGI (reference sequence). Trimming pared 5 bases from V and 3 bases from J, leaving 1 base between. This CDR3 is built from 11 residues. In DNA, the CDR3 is TGTGCCAGCAGTCACACCGGGGAGCTGTTTTTT. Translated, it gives CASSHTGELFF.

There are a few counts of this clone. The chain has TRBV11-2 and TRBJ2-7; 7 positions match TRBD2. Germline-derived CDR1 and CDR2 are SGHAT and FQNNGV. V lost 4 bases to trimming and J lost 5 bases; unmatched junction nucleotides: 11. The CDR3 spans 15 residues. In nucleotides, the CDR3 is TGTGCCAGCAGCTCCGATCCGACTAGCAGCCACGAGCAGTACTTC. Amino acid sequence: CASSSDPTSSHEQYF.

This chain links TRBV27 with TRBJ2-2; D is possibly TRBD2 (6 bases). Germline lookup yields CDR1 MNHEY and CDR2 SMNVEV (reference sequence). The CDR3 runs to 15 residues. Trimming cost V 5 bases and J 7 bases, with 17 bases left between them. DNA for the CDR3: TGTGCCAGCAGTCCCGCCAGAGGAGGGGACGGGGAGCTGTTTTTT. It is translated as CASSPARGGDGELFF.

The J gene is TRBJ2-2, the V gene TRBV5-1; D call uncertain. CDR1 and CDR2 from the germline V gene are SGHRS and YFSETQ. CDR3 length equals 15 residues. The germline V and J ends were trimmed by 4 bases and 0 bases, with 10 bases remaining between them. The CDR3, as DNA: TGCGCCAGCAGCGGTTCGACTCCGAACACCGGGGAGCTGTTTTTT. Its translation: CASSGSTPNTGELFF.

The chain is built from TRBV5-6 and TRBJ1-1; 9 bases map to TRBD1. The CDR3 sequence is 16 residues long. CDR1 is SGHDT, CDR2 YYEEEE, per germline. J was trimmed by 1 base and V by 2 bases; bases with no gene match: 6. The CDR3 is CASSFRTGARNTEAFF. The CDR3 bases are TGTGCCAGCAGCTTTCGGACAGGGGCACGGAACACTGAAGCTTTCTTT.

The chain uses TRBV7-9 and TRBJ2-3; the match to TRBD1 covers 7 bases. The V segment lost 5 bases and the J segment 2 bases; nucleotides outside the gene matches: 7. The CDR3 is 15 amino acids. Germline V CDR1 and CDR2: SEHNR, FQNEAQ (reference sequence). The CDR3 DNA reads TGTGCCAGCAGCCCCGGGACAGAAACCACAGATACGCAGTATTTT. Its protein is CASSPGTETTDTQYF.

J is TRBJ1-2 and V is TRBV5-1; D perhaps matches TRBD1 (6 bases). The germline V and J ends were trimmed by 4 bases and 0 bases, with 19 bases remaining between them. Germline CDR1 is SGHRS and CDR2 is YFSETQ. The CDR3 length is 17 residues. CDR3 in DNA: TGCGCCAGCAGCCGAGGGGGGCAGATCTCAGCTAACTATGGCTACACCTTC. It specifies CASSRGGQISANYGYTF.

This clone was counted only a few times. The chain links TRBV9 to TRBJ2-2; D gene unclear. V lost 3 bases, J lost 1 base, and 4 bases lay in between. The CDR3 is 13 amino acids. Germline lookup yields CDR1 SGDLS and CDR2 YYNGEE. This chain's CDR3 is CASSAGNTGELFF. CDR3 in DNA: TGTGCCAGCAGCGCAGGGAACACCGGGGAGCTGTTTTTT.

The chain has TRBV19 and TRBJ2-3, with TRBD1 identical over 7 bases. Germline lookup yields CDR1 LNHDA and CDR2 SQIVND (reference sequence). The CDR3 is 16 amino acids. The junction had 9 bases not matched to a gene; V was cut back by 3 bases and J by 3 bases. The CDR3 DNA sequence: TGTGCCAGTAGTATTAACAGGGGAATTTGGACAGATACGCAGTATTTT. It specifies CASSINRGIWTDTQYF.

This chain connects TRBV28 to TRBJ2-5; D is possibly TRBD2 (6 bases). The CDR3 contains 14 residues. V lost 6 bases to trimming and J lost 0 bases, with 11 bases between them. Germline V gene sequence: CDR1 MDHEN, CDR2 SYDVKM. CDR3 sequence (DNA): TGTGCCAGCAGAGATGGGGGGTACCAAGAGACCCAGTACTTC. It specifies CASRDGGYQETQYF.

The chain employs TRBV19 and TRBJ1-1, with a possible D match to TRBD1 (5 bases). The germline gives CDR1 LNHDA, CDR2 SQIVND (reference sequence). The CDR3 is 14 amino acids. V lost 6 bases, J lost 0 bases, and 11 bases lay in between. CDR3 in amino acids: CASRTTGMNTEAFF. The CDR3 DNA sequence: TGTGCCAGTAGAACTACAGGAATGAACACTGAAGCTTTCTTT.

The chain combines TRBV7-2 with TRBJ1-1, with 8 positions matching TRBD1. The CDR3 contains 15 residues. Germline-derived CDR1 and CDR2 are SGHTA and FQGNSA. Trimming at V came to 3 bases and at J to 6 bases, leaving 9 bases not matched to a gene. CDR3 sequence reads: CASSLTGVLVAEAFF. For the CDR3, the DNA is TGTGCCAGCAGCTTGACAGGGGTATTGGTCGCTGAAGCTTTCTTT.

The DNA of the CDR3 is TGCAGCGGGACCACTAGCGGGAGTGGGGATACGCAGTATTTT. Amino acid sequence: CSGTTSGSGDTQYF. This chain connects TRBV29-1 to TRBJ2-3; 11 bases match TRBD2. The J segment lost 6 bases and the V segment lost 7 bases, leaving 9 bases of the junction unmatched. This CDR3 spans 14 amino acids. Germline loops: CDR1 SQVTM, CDR2 ANQGSEA.

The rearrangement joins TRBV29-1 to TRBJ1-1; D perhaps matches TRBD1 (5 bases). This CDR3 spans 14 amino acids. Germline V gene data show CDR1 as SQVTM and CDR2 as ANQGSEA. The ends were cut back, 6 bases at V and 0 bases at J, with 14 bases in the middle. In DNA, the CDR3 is TGCAGCGTCGACCAGGGCCCTGTGAACACTGAAGCTTTCTTT. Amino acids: CSVDQGPVNTEAFF.

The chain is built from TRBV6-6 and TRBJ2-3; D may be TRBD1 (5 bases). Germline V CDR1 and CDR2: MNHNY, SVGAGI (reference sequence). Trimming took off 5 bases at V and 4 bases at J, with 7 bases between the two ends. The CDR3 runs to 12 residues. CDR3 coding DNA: TGTGCCAGCAGTCCGACAGCAGATACGCAGTATTTT. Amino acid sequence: CASSPTADTQYF.

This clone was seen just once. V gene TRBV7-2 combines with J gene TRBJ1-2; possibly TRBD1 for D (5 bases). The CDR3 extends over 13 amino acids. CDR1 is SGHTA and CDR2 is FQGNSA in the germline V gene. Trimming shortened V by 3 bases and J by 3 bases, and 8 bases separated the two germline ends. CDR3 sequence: CASSFGTDYGYTF. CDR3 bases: TGTGCCAGCAGCTTCGGGACGGACTATGGCTACACCTTC.

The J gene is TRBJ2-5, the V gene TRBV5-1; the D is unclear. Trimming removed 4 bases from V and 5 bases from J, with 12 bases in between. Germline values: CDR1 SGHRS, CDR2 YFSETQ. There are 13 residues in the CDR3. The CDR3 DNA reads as TGCGCCAGCAGCCCTACCTACGGGGAGACCCAGTACTTC. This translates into CASSPTYGETQYF.

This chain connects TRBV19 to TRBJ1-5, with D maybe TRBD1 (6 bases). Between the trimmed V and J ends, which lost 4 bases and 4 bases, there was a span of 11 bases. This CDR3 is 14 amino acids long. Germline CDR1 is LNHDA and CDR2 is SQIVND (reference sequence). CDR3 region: CASSSRQVNQPQHF. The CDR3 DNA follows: TGTGCCAGTAGTAGCAGACAGGTGAATCAGCCCCAGCATTTT. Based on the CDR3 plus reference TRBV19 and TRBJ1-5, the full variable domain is DGGITQSPKYLFRKEGQNVTLSCEQNLNHDAMYWYRQDPGQGLRLIYYSQIVNDFQKGDIAEGYSVSREKKESFPLTVTSAQKNPTAFYLCASSSRQVNQPQHFGDGTRLSIL.